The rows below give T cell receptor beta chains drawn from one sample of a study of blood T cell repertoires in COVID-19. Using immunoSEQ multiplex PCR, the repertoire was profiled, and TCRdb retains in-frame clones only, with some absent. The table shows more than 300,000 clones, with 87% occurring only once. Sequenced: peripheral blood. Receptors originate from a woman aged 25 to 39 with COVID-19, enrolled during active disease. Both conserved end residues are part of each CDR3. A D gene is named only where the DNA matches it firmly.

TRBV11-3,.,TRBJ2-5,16,TGTGCCAGCAGCTTAGGCCCGGCCCCGGGAAGGGAGACCCAGTACTTC,CASSLGPAPGRETQYF
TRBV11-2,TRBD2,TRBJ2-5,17,TGTGCCAGCAGCAGCCCCATAGCGGGAGTGGCACAAGAGACCCAGTACTTC,CASSSPIAGVAQETQYF
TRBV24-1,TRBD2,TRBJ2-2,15,TGTGCCACCAGTGATTTACTAGCGGACACCGGGGAGCTGTTTTTT,CATSDLLADTGELFF
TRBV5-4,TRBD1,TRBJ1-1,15,TGTGCCAGCAGCTTGGGGAGGGGGCTCGAGGATGAAGCTTTCTTT,CASSLGRGLEDEAFF
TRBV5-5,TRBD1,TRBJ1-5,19,TGTGCCAGCAGCTTGTTCGTTGACAGGGGGATTGGTAGCAATCAGCCCCAGCATTTT,CASSLFVDRGIGSNQPQHF
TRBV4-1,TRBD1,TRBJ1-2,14,TGCGCCAGCAGCTCGCCGGGACAGGGCCACGGCTACACCTTC,CASSSPGQGHGYTF
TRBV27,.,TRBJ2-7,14,TGTGCCAGCAGCCTCCTGGGGGGAAACTACGAGCAGTACTTC,CASSLLGGNYEQYF
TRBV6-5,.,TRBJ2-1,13,TGTGCCAGCTCCAGGGGCTCCTACAATGAGCAGTTCTTC,CASSRGSYNEQFF
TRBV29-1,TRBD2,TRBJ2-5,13,TGCAGCGCCCTAGCGGGAGACCAAGAGACCCAGTACTTC,CSALAGDQETQYF
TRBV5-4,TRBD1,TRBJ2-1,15,TGTGCCAGCAGCCTTGACAGGGGCTCCCACAATGAGCAGTTCTTC,CASSLDRGSHNEQFF
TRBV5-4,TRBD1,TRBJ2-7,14,TGTGCCAGCAGCCCAGGACAGGGCGCCTACGAGCAGTACTTC,CASSPGQGAYEQYF
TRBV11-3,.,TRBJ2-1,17,TGTGCCAGCAGCGCCAACTATCGCGCAAGCTCCTACAATGAGCAGTTCTTC,CASSANYRASSYNEQFF
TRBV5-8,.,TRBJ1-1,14,TGTGCCAGCAGCTTGGGTCCGGGGAGGACTGAAGCTTTCTTT,CASSLGPGRTEAFF
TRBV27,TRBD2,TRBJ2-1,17,TGTGCCAGCAGTTTATCACTACTAGCGGGAGGGGGCAATGAGCAGTTCTTC,CASSLSLLAGGGNEQFF
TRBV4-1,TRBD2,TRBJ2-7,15,TGCGCCAGCAGACCTCTAGCGGAGCGGGGATACGAGCAGTACTTC,CASRPLAERGYEQYF
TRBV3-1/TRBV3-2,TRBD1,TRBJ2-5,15,TGTGCCAGCAGCCAATGGGCACAGGGGCGGGAGACCCAGTACTTC,CASSQWAQGRETQYF
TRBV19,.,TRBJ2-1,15,TGTGCCAGTAGTAAGATAGACGCCGCTGGGCATGAGCAGTTCTTC,CASSKIDAAGHEQFF
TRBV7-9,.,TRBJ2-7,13,TGTGCCAGCAGCTCTTCAGGCCCTTACGAGCAGTACTTC,CASSSSGPYEQYF
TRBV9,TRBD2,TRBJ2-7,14,TGTGCCAGCAGCTCCATGACTAGCAGCGACGAGCAGTACTTC,CASSSMTSSDEQYF
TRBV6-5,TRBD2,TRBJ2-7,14,TGTGCCAGCATGGGCTTTGCGGGAGGAGGAGAGCAGTACTTC,CASMGFAGGGEQYF
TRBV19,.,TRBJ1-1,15,TGTGCCAGTAGTATAATGTCCAGGGCGAACACTGAAGCTTTCTTT,CASSIMSRANTEAFF
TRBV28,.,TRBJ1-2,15,TGTGCCAGCAGTTTTTCCCTATCCCCTATCTATGGCTACACCTTC,CASSFSLSPIYGYTF
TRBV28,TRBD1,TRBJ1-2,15,TGTGCCAGCAGTGCCGCGGGACAGGGAAACTATGGCTACACCTTC,CASSAAGQGNYGYTF
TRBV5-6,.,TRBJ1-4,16,TGTGCCAGCAGCTCATGGACACCTTCAACTAATGAAAAACTGTTTTTT,CASSSWTPSTNEKLFF
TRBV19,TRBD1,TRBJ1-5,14,TGTGCCAGTAGCCCTCAGGGGGCTGGGCAGCCCCAGCATTTT,CASSPQGAGQPQHF
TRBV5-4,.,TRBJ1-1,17,TGTGCCAGCAGCTTGGAAGGCAGGGTTAGGGGGAACACTGAAGCTTTCTTT,CASSLEGRVRGNTEAFF
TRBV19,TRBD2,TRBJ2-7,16,TGTGCCAGTAGTATTAGTCGGCTAGCGGGGCTCTACGAGCAGTACTTC,CASSISRLAGLYEQYF
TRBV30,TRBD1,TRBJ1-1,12,TGTGCCTGGAGTCCAGGGGGGACTGAAGCTTTCTTT,CAWSPGGTEAFF
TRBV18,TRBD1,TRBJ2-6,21,TGTGCCAGCTCACCCTTGCCGGGACAGTCCCTTACTCTCTCTGGGGCCAACGTCCTGACTTTC,CASSPLPGQSLTLSGANVLTF
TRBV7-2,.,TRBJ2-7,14,TGTGCCAGCAGCCCCCACCCGGACTTCTACGAGCAGTACTTC,CASSPHPDFYEQYF
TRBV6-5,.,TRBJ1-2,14,TGTGCCAGCATCCAAAGCGGGGGGACCTATGGCTACACCTTC,CASIQSGGTYGYTF
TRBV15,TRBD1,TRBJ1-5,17,TGTGCCACCAGCAGAGTCAGGGGGGAGTGGAGCAATCAGCCCCAGCATTTT,CATSRVRGEWSNQPQHF
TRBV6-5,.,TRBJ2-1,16,TGTGCCAGCAGTTACTCTGTAGACTACACAAACAATGAGCAGTTCTTC,CASSYSVDYTNNEQFF
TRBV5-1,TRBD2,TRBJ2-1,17,TGCGCCAGCAGCTTGGTGGCTAGCGGGACGAACTACAATGAGCAGTTCTTC,CASSLVASGTNYNEQFF
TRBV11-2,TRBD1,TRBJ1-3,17,TGTGCCAGCAGCTTAGTAGAGGGGACAGTTTCTGGAAACACCATATATTTT,CASSLVEGTVSGNTIYF
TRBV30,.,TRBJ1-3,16,TGTGCCTGGAGTTCAGCAGGAAGGGGAACCGGAAACACCATATATTTT,CAWSSAGRGTGNTIYF
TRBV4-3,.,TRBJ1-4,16,TGCGCCAGCAGCCAAGATAGGGCAGGGGAGGGAGAAAAACTGTTTTTT,CASSQDRAGEGEKLFF
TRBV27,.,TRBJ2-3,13,TGTGCCAGCAGTTTACTAGAGGCAGATACGCAGTATTTT,CASSLLEADTQYF
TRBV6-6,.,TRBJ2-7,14,TGTGCCAGCAAGGGCAGGGTGGACTCCTACGAGCAGTACTTC,CASKGRVDSYEQYF
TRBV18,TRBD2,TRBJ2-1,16,TGTGCCAGCTCACCACCGGGGCTAGCGGGAGGCAATGAGCAGTTCTTC,CASSPPGLAGGNEQFF
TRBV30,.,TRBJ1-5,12,TGTGCCTGGAGCCCCGGGGGAGGTCCCCAGCATTTT,CAWSPGGGPQHF
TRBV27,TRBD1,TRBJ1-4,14,TGTGCCAGCAGTTCAAGGGGGCGCGGGGAAAAACTGTTTTTT,CASSSRGRGEKLFF
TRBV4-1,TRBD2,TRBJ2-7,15,TGCGCCAGCAGCCAAGAGGGGACTAGCTCCTACGAGCAGTACTTC,CASSQEGTSSYEQYF
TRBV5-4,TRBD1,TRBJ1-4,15,TGTGCCAGCAGCTTGACCCCGGACAGGATGGAAAAACTGTTTTTT,CASSLTPDRMEKLFF
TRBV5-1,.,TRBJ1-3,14,TGCGCCAGCAGCTTAAGGGGTAATCCAAACACCATATATTTT,CASSLRGNPNTIYF
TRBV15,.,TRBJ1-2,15,TGTGCCACCAGCAGAGATCTCGGGGGGAACTATGGCTACACCTTC,CATSRDLGGNYGYTF
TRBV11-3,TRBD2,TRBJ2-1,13,TGTGCCAGCAGCCTTATAGCGGGAGGTGAGCAGTTCTTC,CASSLIAGGEQFF
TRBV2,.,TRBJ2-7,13,TGTGCCAGCAGTTCCACCACAGGTTACGAGCAGTACTTC,CASSSTTGYEQYF
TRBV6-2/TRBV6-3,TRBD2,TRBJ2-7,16,TGTGCCAGCAGTTTATCGACTAGCGGGAGTAGTTACGAGCAGTACTTC,CASSLSTSGSSYEQYF
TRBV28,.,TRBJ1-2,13,TGTGCCAGCAGTTTGACAGCTAACTATGGCTACACCTTC,CASSLTANYGYTF
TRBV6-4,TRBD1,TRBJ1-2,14,TGTGCCAGCAGTCGGACAGGGGATACCTATGGCTACACCTTC,CASSRTGDTYGYTF
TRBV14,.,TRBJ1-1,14,TGTGCCAGCAGCCAAGTCGGACAGCTCTCTGAAGCTTTCTTT,CASSQVGQLSEAFF
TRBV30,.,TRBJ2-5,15,TGTGCCTGGAGTTCCTTCGGAGCGATCCAAGAGACCCAGTACTTC,CAWSSFGAIQETQYF
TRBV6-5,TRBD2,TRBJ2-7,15,TGTGCCAGCAGCAGACTAGCGGGAGGTGCCTACGTGCAGTACTTC,CASSRLAGGAYVQYF
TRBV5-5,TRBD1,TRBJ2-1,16,TGTGCCAGCAGCCGACAGGGTGCGGAATTAAGGAATGAGCAGTTCTTC,CASSRQGAELRNEQFF